These T cell receptor beta chains were read from a single sample in a study of shared clonotypes between healthy human individuals. This table comes from immunoSEQ multiplex PCR, and its TCRdb copy is limited to in-frame clones, with some not included. In the table there are about 2.2 million clones, around 93% of which are singletons. Sequencing was done on a sample of naive CD8+ T cells from PBMCs. These receptors were taken from a young man in good health. Some clones in this sample may be carry-over from other donors' samples. The conserved cysteine and the conserved F or W are not part of the CDR3 here. Fields, in order: J gene, V gene, clone size, CDR3 protein. Size tells how often a clone was seen (once, few, many) or the class of an expanded clone, and some rows leave it out.

J gene: TRBJ2-4; V gene: TRBV21-1; clone size: -; CDR3 protein: ASRGTGVAKNIQY
J gene: TRBJ1-2; V gene: TRBV6-6; clone size: -; CDR3 protein: ASTDPGATVGGYT
J gene: TRBJ2-1; V gene: TRBV27; clone size: once; CDR3 protein: ASSWTAYPYNEQF
J gene: TRBJ2-7; V gene: TRBV27; clone size: -; CDR3 protein: ASSFRQDASYEQY
J gene: TRBJ2-3; V gene: TRBV25-1; clone size: -; CDR3 protein: ASSPGRGSTDTQY
J gene: TRBJ2-2; V gene: TRBV27; clone size: -; CDR3 protein: ASSLRDTGELF
J gene: TRBJ2-1; V gene: TRBV2; clone size: -; CDR3 protein: ASSLANHNEQF
J gene: TRBJ1-1; V gene: TRBV6-4; clone size: -; CDR3 protein: ASSADERGRSSEAF
J gene: TRBJ2-7; V gene: TRBV2; clone size: -; CDR3 protein: ASSDLTESSYEQY
J gene: TRBJ2-1; V gene: TRBV9; clone size: -; CDR3 protein: ASSPLPDSNSYNEQF
J gene: TRBJ2-1; V gene: TRBV28; clone size: -; CDR3 protein: ASSASGFYEQF
J gene: TRBJ2-7; V gene: TRBV25-1; clone size: once; CDR3 protein: ASSEWAGPYEQY
J gene: TRBJ1-1; V gene: TRBV28; clone size: -; CDR3 protein: ASSLTRGYTEAF
J gene: TRBJ2-6; V gene: TRBV27; clone size: -; CDR3 protein: ASSLRGSGANVLT
J gene: TRBJ2-1; V gene: TRBV25-1; clone size: once; CDR3 protein: ASSPPRAGDHYNEQF
J gene: -; V gene: TRBV4-1; clone size: -; CDR3 protein: ASSLTEDSGIEQY
J gene: TRBJ2-7; V gene: TRBV9; clone size: -; CDR3 protein: ASGGSSSYEQY
J gene: TRBJ1-4; V gene: TRBV5-5; clone size: -; CDR3 protein: ASSLGQGAAEKLF
J gene: TRBJ2-1; V gene: TRBV10-3; clone size: -; CDR3 protein: AISEGAGEGEQF
J gene: TRBJ2-5; V gene: TRBV7-2; clone size: -; CDR3 protein: ASSSRDRNWETQY
J gene: TRBJ1-2; V gene: TRBV28; clone size: once; CDR3 protein: ASRQEGTGYGYT
J gene: TRBJ2-5; V gene: TRBV15; clone size: -; CDR3 protein: ATREAGQETQY
J gene: TRBJ2-2; V gene: TRBV29-1; clone size: -; CDR3 protein: SVAYTGAGNTGELF
J gene: TRBJ2-7; V gene: TRBV5-1; clone size: -; CDR3 protein: ASSLNPLVRDEQY
J gene: TRBJ1-4; V gene: TRBV11-2; clone size: -; CDR3 protein: ASSLGTGGSNEKLF
J gene: TRBJ2-5; V gene: TRBV9; clone size: -; CDR3 protein: ASSPAGGAGTQY
J gene: TRBJ1-2; V gene: TRBV29-1; clone size: -; CDR3 protein: SVDRTGYGYT
J gene: TRBJ2-1; V gene: TRBV27; clone size: -; CDR3 protein: ASSPGLASSYNEQF
J gene: TRBJ1-3; V gene: TRBV6-1; clone size: -; CDR3 protein: ASRETRTVLDTIY
J gene: TRBJ1-1; V gene: TRBV13; clone size: -; CDR3 protein: ASSLDRDETEAF
J gene: TRBJ2-1; V gene: TRBV27; clone size: -; CDR3 protein: ASSLSRAGSYNEQF